The 23 T cell receptor beta chains below all came from one sample that was sequenced in a study of T cell responses to AZD1222 COVID-19 vaccine. Libraries were prepared by immunoSEQ multiplex PCR; TCRdb keeps only in-frame clonotypes and omits some of them. The data hold under 150,000 clones, with about 92% observed a single time. This specimen consisted of peripheral blood, obtained on day 0 of AZD1222 vaccination. Every receptor here comes from an adult in good health.

J is TRBJ2-1 and V is TRBV5-1, with 9 bases identical to TRBD2. This CDR3 has 16 amino acids. Germline-derived CDR1 and CDR2 are SGHRS and YFSETQ. V shed 0 bases and J 10 bases; nucleotides not matched to a gene: 11. This chain's CDR3 is CASSLARFGLATEQFF. As DNA, the CDR3 is TGCGCCAGCAGCTTGGCCCGGTTCGGACTAGCGACCGAGCAGTTCTTC.

V gene TRBV6-5 combines with J gene TRBJ1-2; D remains ambiguous. The CDR3 contains 14 residues. In germline, CDR1 is MNHEY, CDR2 SVGAGI. Trimming pared 0 bases from V and 3 bases from J, leaving 8 bases between. CDR3: CASSYSLADYGYTF. In nucleotides, the CDR3 is TGTGCCAGCAGTTACTCCCTCGCTGACTATGGCTACACCTTC.

The chain combines TRBV19 with TRBJ1-5, with a weak D call TRBD1 (6 bases). Trimming shortened V by 3 bases and J by 4 bases, and 10 bases separated the two germline ends. The CDR3 has 14 amino acids. The germline gives CDR1 LNHDA, CDR2 SQIVND (reference sequence). The CDR3 reads CASSITGPNQPQHF. The DNA for the CDR3 is TGTGCCAGTAGTATTACAGGGCCTAATCAGCCCCAGCATTTT.

This chain joins TRBV18 and TRBJ1-3; no firm D call. V lost 6 bases and J 0 bases, leaving 15 bases between the germline ends. Per the germline V gene, CDR1 is KGHSH and CDR2 is LQKENI. There are 16 residues in the CDR3. The CDR3 DNA reads as TGTGCCAGCTCCCCCGAGGGCTTAAGCTCTGGAAACACCATATATTTT. Encoded protein: CASSPEGLSSGNTIYF.

CDR3: CASSPLLTGFIYEQYF. CDR3 DNA sequence: TGCGCCAGCAGCCCCCTTCTAACAGGTTTTATCTACGAGCAGTACTTC. J is TRBJ2-7 and V is TRBV4-3; perhaps TRBD1 as D (5 bases). Germline V gene sequence: CDR1 LGHNA, CDR2 YSLEER. The CDR3 is 16 residues long. V was cut by 4 bases and J by 3 bases, with 19 bases left in between.

This sequence joins TRBV4-2 and TRBJ2-2; 13 positions match TRBD2. The CDR3 is 18 residues long. V lost 4 bases to trimming and J lost 5 bases; unmatched junction nucleotides: 10. Germline loops: CDR1 LGHNA, CDR2 YNFKEQ. The CDR3 DNA reads as TGTGCCAGCAGCCGAAGCGATTCGGGACTAGCGGGAACCGGGGAGCTGTTTTTT. Encoded protein: CASSRSDSGLAGTGELFF.

The chain is built from TRBV27 and TRBJ1-5; 10 nucleotides align to TRBD1. The CDR3 has 15 residues. J lost 7 bases, V lost 0 bases, and 3 bases had no gene match. Germline CDR1 MNHEY, CDR2 SMNVEV (reference sequence). The CDR3 DNA reads as TGTGCCAGCAGTTTATCTGGACAGGGGGGGCAGCCCCAGCATTTT. Encoded protein: CASSLSGQGGQPQHF.

The chain has TRBV30 and TRBJ1-2; D is ambiguous. CDR1 is GTSNPN, CDR2 SVGIG, per germline (reference sequence). The CDR3 runs to 14 residues. Trimming left V 0 bases short and J 4 bases short, with 12 bases between. The CDR3 is CAWSVDWTSYGYTF. The DNA of the CDR3 is TGTGCCTGGAGTGTTGATTGGACGAGCTATGGCTACACCTTC.

The V call is TRBV4-3, the J call TRBJ1-2; D is unresolved. CDR1 LGHNA and CDR2 YSLEER come from the germline V gene. V shed 1 base and J shed 2 bases, with 8 bases lying between them. The CDR3 sequence is 14 residues long. This chain's CDR3 is CASSQGLQNYGYTF. CDR3 DNA: TGCGCCAGCAGCCAAGGCCTTCAGAACTATGGCTACACCTTC.

This chain connects TRBV6-5 to TRBJ2-3, with D maybe TRBD1 (5 bases). V lost 2 bases to trimming and J lost 4 bases, with 10 bases between them. CDR3 length: 14 residues. The germline V gene has CDR1 MNHEY and CDR2 SVGAGI. CDR3 sequence reads: CASSYQGLADTQYF. The CDR3 DNA follows: TGTGCCAGCAGTTACCAGGGTTTGGCAGATACGCAGTATTTT.

The chain uses TRBV6-4 and TRBJ2-3; D is unresolved. The V and J ends lost 2 bases and 0 bases respectively, with 3 bases between them. CDR3 length equals 13 residues. CDR1 and CDR2 from the germline V gene are MRHNA and SNTAGT. CDR3 in amino acids: CASSDQSTDTQYF. The DNA of the CDR3 is TGTGCCAGCAGTGACCAGAGCACAGATACGCAGTATTTT.

In DNA form, the CDR3 reads TGTGCCAGCAGGTGGAGCGGGGATAACAATGAGCAGTTCTTC. It is translated as CASRWSGDNNEQFF. The chain combines TRBV6-5 with TRBJ2-1, with 7 bases fitting TRBD2. Trimming cost V 6 bases and J 5 bases; bases outside gene matches: 7. CDR1 MNHEY and CDR2 SVGAGI come from the germline V gene. There are 14 residues in the CDR3.

The chain recombines TRBV4-3 with TRBJ2-2, with D possibly matching TRBD2 (5 bases). CDR3 length: 13 amino acids. The germline V gene has CDR1 LGHNA and CDR2 YSLEER. The V gene lost 3 bases and the J gene lost 9 bases, with 11 bases spanning the gap. CDR3 nucleotide sequence: TGCGCCAGCAGCCAGGACTTGGGCCGGGAGCTGTTTTTT. This sequence encodes CASSQDLGRELFF.

This chain connects TRBV19 to TRBJ2-7, with 9 bases lining up with TRBD1. Looked up from germline, CDR1 is LNHDA and CDR2 is SQIVND (reference sequence). V was clipped by 5 bases and J by 4 bases; unmatched bases: 6. The CDR3 extends over 14 amino acids. The CDR3, as DNA: TGTGCCAGTAGTGTGGACAGGGGTCTGTACGAGCAGTACTTC. As protein: CASSVDRGLYEQYF.

V is TRBV6-6 and J is TRBJ1-2, with 7 bases lining up with TRBD1. CDR1 and CDR2 (germline): MNHNY, SVGAGI (reference sequence). Germline trimming cut 3 bases from V and 3 bases from J; bases unmatched to any gene: 4. CDR3 length equals 14 residues. CDR3 DNA: TGTGCCAGCAGTTATTCAGGGGGGGACTATGGCTACACCTTC. Protein: CASSYSGGDYGYTF.

This clone has only one observation. V is TRBV6-5 and J is TRBJ2-7; TRBD2 agrees at 9 bases. V was clipped by 7 bases and J by 0 bases; unmatched bases: 7. This CDR3 has 15 amino acids. CDR1 is MNHEY and CDR2 is SVGAGI in the germline V gene. The CDR3: CASTPAGGFSYEQYF. CDR3 nucleotides: TGTGCCAGCACTCCAGCGGGAGGTTTCTCCTACGAGCAGTACTTC.

Written as DNA, the CDR3 is TGTGCCAGCATAAGAGGGGATACGCAGTATTTT. Amino acid sequence: CASIRGDTQYF. The chain joins TRBV25-1 to TRBJ2-3; tentative D call: TRBD2 (5 bases). The germline V gene encodes CDR1 MGHDK and CDR2 SYGVNS. The CDR3 is 11 residues long. V was shortened by 7 bases and J by 6 bases, with 8 bases between the two germline ends.

The chain carries TRBV5-1 and TRBJ2-3; TRBD2 aligns across 8 bases. The CDR3 runs 16 residues. Trimming cost V 1 base and J 0 bases; bases outside gene matches: 4. CDR1 SGHRS and CDR2 YFSETQ come from the germline V gene. CDR3 sequence reads: CASSLNGRGSTDTQYF. The CDR3 bases are TGCGCCAGCAGCTTGAACGGGAGGGGTAGCACAGATACGCAGTATTTT.

This sequence joins TRBV14 and TRBJ2-3; D not resolved. The germline gives CDR1 SGHDN, CDR2 FVKESK. V was cut by 0 bases and J by 6 bases, with 10 bases left in between. CDR3 length: 14 amino acids. The CDR3 spells CASSQDWIGDTQYF. The DNA of the CDR3 is TGTGCCAGCAGCCAAGATTGGATAGGTGATACGCAGTATTTT.

The chain uses TRBV19 and TRBJ2-1, with D unresolved. Deletions cut 3 bases from V and 10 bases from J, with 10 bases between. The CDR3 spans 12 residues. Germline V lookup: CDR1 LNHDA, CDR2 SQIVND (reference sequence). In nucleotides, the CDR3 is TGTGCCAGTAGTATGGACGGGCGCGAGCAGTTCTTC. It translates to CASSMDGREQFF.

The CDR3 protein is CASSLAFSNEKLFF. For the CDR3, the DNA is TGTGCCAGCAGCTTAGCGTTCAGTAATGAAAAACTGTTTTTT. The chain carries TRBV7-2 and TRBJ1-4; D is unresolved. This CDR3 is built from 14 residues. V was shortened by 0 bases and J by 4 bases, with 6 bases between the two germline ends. Germline V gene lookup returns CDR1 SGHTA and CDR2 FQGNSA.

The chain carries TRBV7-9 and TRBJ1-2; unclear D gene. The CDR3 runs to 13 residues. Per germline, CDR1 SEHNR and CDR2 FQNEAQ (reference sequence). V was shortened by 5 bases and J by 2 bases, with 9 bases between the two germline ends. CDR3 residues: CASSRGGNYGYTF. The CDR3 nucleotides are TGTGCCAGCAGCCGGGGAGGAAACTATGGCTACACCTTC.

V is TRBV4-3 and J is TRBJ2-3, with D unclear. Trimming removed 0 bases at V and 4 bases at J, with 14 bases between. The CDR3 sequence is 16 residues long. The V gene's germline CDR1 is LGHNA and CDR2 YSLEER. The DNA for the CDR3 is TGCGCCAGCAGCCAAGATCAGGCGCCTGTCCCAGATACGCAGTATTTT. It specifies CASSQDQAPVPDTQYF.